This T cell receptor (beta chain) was observed in a study of T cell responses to AZD1222 COVID-19 vaccine. Findings and caveats of the study: The number of AZD1222 recipients seropositive at baseline was only 6 or 7. A mostly white British donor set with more females was recruited, and clonal diversity was possibly underestimated. In all cases, repertoires were sampled only after the peak T cell response.

The CDR3 is made up of 15 amino acids. This clone was seen only once. Its antigen is unknown. Sequencing was performed with immunoSEQ multiplex PCR; in TCRdb, only in-frame clones are kept and a portion is missing. The sample yields about 82,000 clones, about 80% seen once. Second doses were pooled across both intervals (about 4 or about 12 weeks). The sample consisted of peripheral blood, taken 28 days after the second AZD1222 dose. The chain uses TRBV7-5 and TRBJ1-1. TRBV7-5 is reported as a pseudogene. The TCR comes from an adult who received the AZD1222 COVID-19 vaccine. CDR3 protein: CARSLEWGAVTEAFF. The CDR3, as DNA: TGTGCCAGAAGCTTAGAATGGGGGGCGGTCACTGAAGCTTTCTTT.